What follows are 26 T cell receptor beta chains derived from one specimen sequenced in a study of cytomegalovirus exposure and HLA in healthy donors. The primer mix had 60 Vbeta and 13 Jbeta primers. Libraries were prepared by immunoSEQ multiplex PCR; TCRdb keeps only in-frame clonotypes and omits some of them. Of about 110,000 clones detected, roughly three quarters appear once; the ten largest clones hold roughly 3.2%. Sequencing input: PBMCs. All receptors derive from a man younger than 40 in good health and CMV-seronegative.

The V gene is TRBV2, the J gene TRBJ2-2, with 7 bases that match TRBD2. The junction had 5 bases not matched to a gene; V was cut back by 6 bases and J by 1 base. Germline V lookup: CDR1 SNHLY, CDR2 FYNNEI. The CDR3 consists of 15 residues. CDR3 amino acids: CASRPGLLNTGELFF. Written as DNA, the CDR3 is TGTGCCAGCAGGCCGGGACTATTGAACACCGGGGAGCTGTTTTTT.

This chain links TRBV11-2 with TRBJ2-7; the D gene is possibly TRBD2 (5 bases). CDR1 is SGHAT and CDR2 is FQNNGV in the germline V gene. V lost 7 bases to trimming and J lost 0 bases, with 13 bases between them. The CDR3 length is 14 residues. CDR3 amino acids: CASTVNSVSYEQYF. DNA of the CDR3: TGTGCCAGCACAGTAAATAGCGTCTCCTACGAGCAGTACTTC.

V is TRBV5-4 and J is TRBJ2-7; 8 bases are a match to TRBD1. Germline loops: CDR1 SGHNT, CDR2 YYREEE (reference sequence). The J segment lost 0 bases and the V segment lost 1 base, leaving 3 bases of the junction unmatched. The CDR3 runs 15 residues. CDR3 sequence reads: CASSLRTGGSYEQYF. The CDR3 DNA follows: TGTGCCAGCAGCTTGCGTACAGGGGGCTCCTACGAGCAGTACTTC.

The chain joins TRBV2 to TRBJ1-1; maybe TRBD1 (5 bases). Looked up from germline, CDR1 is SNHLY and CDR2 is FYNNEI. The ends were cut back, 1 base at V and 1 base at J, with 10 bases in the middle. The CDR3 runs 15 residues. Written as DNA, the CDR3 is TGTGCCAGCAGTGAAGGGGCGGACACGAACACTGAAGCTTTCTTT. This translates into CASSEGADTNTEAFF.

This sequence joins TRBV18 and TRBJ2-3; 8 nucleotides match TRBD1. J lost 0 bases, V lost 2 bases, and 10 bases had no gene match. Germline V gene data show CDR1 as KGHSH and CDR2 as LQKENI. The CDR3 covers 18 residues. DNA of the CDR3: TGTGCCAGCTCACCAGCGGGCAGGGGGCTCCCAAGCACAGATACGCAGTATTTT. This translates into CASSPAGRGLPSTDTQYF.

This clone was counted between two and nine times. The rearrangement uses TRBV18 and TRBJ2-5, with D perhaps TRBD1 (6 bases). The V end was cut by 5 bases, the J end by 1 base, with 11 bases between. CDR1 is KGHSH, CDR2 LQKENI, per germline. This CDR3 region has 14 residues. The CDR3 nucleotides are TGTGCCAGCTCAGACCGACAGGTCCAAGAGACCCAGTACTTC. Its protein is CASSDRQVQETQYF. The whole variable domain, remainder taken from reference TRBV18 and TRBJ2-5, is NAGVMQNPRHLVRRRGQEARLRCSPMKGHSHVYWYRQLPEEGLKFMVYLQKENIIDESGMPKERFSAEFPKEGPSILRIQQVVRGDSAAYFCASSDRQVQETQYFGPGTRLLVL.

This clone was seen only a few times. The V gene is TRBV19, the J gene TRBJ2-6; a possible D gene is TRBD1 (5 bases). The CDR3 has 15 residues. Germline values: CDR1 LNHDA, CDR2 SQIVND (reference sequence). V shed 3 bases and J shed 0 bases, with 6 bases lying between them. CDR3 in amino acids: CASSMGHSGANVLTF. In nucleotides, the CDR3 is TGTGCCAGTAGTATGGGGCACTCTGGGGCCAACGTCCTGACTTTC. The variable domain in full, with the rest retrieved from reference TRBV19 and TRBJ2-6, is DGGITQSPKYLFRKEGQNVTLSCEQNLNHDAMYWYRQDPGQGLRLIYYSQIVNDFQKGDIAEGYSVSREKKESFPLTVTSAQKNPTAFYLCASSMGHSGANVLTFGAGSRLTVL.

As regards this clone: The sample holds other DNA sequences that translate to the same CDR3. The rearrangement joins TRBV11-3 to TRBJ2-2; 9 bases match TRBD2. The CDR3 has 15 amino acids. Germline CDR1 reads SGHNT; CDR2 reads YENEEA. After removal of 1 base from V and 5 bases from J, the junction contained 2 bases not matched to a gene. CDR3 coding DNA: TGTGCCAGCAGCTTAGGAGCGGGAGGTACCGGGGAGCTGTTTTTT. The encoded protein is CASSLGAGGTGELFF. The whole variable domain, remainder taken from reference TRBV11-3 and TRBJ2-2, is EAGVVQSPRYKIIEKKQPVAFWCNPISGHNTLYWYLQNLGQGPELLIRYENEEAVDDSQLPKDRFSAERLKGVDSTLKIQPAELGDSAVYLCASSLGAGGTGELFFGEGSRLTVL.

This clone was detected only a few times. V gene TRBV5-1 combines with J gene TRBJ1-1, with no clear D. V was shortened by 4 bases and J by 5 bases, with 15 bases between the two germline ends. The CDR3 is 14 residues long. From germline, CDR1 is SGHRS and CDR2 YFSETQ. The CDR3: CASSTAAVVTEAFF. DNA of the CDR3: TGCGCCAGCAGCACCGCCGCGGTTGTGACTGAAGCTTTCTTT.

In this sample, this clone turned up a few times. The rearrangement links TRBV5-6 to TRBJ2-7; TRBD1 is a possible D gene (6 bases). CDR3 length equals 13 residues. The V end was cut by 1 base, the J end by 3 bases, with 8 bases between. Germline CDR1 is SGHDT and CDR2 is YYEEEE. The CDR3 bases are TGTGCCAGCAGCTTGACAGGGTACTACGAGCAGTACTTC. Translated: CASSLTGYYEQYF.

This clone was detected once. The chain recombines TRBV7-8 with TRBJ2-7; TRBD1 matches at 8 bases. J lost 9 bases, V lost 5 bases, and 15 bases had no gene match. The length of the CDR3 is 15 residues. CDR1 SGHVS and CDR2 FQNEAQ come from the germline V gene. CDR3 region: CASSQTGVRPQGQYF. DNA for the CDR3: TGTGCCAGCAGCCAGACAGGGGTACGACCCCAAGGGCAGTACTTC.

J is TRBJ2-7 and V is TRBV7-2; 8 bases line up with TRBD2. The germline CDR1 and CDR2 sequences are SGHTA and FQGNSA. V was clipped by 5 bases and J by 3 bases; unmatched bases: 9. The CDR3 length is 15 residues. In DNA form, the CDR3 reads TGTGCCAGCAGCCGAGCGACTAGCGCGAACTACGAGCAGTACTTC. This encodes CASSRATSANYEQYF.

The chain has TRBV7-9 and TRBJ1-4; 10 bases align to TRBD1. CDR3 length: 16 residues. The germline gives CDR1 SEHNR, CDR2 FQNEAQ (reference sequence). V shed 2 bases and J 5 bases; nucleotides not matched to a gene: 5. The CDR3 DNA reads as TGTGCCAGCAGCTTACGGGTGGACAGGGGGAATGAAAAACTGTTTTTT. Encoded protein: CASSLRVDRGNEKLFF. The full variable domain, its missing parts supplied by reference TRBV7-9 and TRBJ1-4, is DTGVSQNPRHKITKRGQNVTFRCDPISEHNRLYWYRQTLGQGPEFLTYFQNEAQLEKSRLLSDRFSAERPKGSFSTLEIQRTEQGDSAMYLCASSLRVDRGNEKLFFGSGTQLSVL.

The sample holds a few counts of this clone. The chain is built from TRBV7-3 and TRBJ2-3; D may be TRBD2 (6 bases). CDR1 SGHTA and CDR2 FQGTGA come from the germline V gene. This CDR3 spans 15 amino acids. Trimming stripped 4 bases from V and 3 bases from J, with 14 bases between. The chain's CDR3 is CASSSGTYLTDTQYF. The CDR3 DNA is TGTGCCAGCAGCTCAGGGACTTACCTAACAGATACGCAGTATTTT.

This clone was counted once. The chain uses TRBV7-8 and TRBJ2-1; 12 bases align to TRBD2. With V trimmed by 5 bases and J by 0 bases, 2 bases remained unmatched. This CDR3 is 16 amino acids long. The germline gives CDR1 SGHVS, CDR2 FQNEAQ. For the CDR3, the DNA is TGTGCCAGCAGCCCGACTAGCGGGAGCTCCTACAATGAGCAGTTCTTC. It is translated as CASSPTSGSSYNEQFF.

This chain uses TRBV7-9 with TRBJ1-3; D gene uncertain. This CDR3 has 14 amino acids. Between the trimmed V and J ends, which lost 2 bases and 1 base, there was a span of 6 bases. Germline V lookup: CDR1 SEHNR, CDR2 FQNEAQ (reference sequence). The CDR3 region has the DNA TGTGCCAGCAGCTTAACAGTTTCTGGAAACACCATATATTTT. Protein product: CASSLTVSGNTIYF. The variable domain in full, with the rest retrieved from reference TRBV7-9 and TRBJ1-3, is DTGVSQNPRHKITKRGQNVTFRCDPISEHNRLYWYRQTLGQGPEFLTYFQNEAQLEKSRLLSDRFSAERPKGSFSTLEIQRTEQGDSAMYLCASSLTVSGNTIYFGEGSWLTVV.

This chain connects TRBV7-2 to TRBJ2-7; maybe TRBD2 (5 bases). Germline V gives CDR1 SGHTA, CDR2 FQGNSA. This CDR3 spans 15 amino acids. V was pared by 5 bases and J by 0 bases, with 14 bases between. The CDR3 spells CASSKQTGSSYEQYF. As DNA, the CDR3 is TGTGCCAGCAGCAAACAGACTGGGAGCTCCTACGAGCAGTACTTC.

The CDR3 spells CASSKAGDSHYEQYF. CDR3 in DNA: TGTGCCAGTAGTAAGGCCGGTGACAGTCACTACGAGCAGTACTTC. V usage is TRBV19 and J usage is TRBJ2-7, with TRBD1 as a possible D gene (5 bases). The V gene lost 4 bases and the J gene lost 3 bases, with 16 bases spanning the gap. CDR1 LNHDA and CDR2 SQIVND come from the germline V gene (reference sequence). CDR3 length: 15 residues. Looking up the rest from reference TRBV19 and TRBJ2-7 gives the full variable domain: DGGITQSPKYLFRKEGQNVTLSCEQNLNHDAMYWYRQDPGQGLRLIYYSQIVNDFQKGDIAEGYSVSREKKESFPLTVTSAQKNPTAFYLCASSKAGDSHYEQYFGPGTRLTVT.

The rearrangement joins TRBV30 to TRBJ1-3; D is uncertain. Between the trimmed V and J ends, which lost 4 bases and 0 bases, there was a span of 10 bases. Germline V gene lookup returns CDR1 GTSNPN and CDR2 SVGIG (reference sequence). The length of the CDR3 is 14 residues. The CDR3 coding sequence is TGTGCCTGGACCCGGGGAGTCTCTGGAAACACCATATATTTT. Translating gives CAWTRGVSGNTIYF.

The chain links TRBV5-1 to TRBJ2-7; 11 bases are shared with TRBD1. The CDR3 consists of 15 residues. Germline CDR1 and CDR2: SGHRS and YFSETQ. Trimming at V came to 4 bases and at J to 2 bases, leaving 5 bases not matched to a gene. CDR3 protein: CASSARDRGTYEQYF. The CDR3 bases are TGCGCCAGCAGCGCCCGGGACAGGGGGACCTACGAGCAGTACTTC.

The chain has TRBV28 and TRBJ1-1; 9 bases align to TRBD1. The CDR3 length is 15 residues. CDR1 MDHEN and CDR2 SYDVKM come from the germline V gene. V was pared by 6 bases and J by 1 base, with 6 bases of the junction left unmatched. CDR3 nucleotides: TGTGCCAGCAGACCCTTGGACAGGGGGAACACTGAAGCTTTCTTT. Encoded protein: CASRPLDRGNTEAFF.

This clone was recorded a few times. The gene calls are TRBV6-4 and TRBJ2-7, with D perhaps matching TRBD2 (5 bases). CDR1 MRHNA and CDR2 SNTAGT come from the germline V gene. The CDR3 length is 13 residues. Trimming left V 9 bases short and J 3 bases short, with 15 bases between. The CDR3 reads CASSRLAYYEQYF. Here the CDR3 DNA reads TGTGCCAGTAGCCGCCTAGCCTACTACGAGCAGTACTTC.

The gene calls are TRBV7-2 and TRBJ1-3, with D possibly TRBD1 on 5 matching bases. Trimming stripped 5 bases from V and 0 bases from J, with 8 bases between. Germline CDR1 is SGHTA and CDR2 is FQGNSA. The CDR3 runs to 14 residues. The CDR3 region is CASSRDSSGNTIYF. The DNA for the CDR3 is TGTGCCAGCAGCCGAGACAGCTCTGGAAACACCATATATTTT.

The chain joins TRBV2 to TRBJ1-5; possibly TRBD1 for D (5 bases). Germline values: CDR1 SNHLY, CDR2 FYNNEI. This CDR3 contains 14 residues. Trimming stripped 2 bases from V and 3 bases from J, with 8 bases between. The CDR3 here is CASSEQGSNQPQHF. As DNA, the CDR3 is TGTGCCAGCAGTGAACAGGGATCCAATCAGCCCCAGCATTTT.

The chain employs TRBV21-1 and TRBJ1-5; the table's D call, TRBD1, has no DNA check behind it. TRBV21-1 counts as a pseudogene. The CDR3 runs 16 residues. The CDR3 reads CARRDRDLGSNQPQHF. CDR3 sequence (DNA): TGTGCCAGGCGGGACAGGGACTTGGGTAGCAATCAGCCCCAGCATTTT.

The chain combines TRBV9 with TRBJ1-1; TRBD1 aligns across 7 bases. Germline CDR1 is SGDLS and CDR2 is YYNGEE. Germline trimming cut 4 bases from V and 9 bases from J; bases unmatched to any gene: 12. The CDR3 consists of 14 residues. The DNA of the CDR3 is TGTGCCAGCAGCATCGGGACAGCCCCTGGACAAGCTTTCTTT. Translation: CASSIGTAPGQAFF.